Listed below are T cell receptor beta chains from one sample, sequenced in a study of spatial heterogeneity in lung cancer. One entry per CDR3 protein results from TCRdb running MiXCR on the 5' RACE reads. The sample includes roughly 120,000 distinct CDR3 sequences, 9% to 15% seen only once; the top ten take approximately 16%. This specimen was PBMCs, taken at follow-up. The receptors originated from a male donor with early-stage non-small cell lung cancer. The CDR3 runs from the conserved cysteine through the conserved F or W. Fields, in order: V gene, clone size, D gene, J gene, CDR3 DNA, CDR3 protein. The D gene is left open where the match is weak. Some rows mark clone size as missing; the rest say once, few, many or name a class of expanded clone.

V: TRBV9
size: once
D: NA
J: TRBJ2-3
DNA: TGTGCCAGCAGTCTCTGGGGGACTAGCACAGATACGCAGTATTTT
CDR3: CASSLWGTSTDTQYF

V: TRBV7-2
size: NA
D: NA
J: TRBJ2-2
DNA: TGTGCCAGCAGCCAACGAACGACCGGGGAGCTGTTTTTT
CDR3: CASSQRTTGELFF

V: TRBV9
size: many
D: NA
J: TRBJ1-5
DNA: TGTGCCAGCAGCCCCGGGGTCAGCCAGCCCCAGCATTTT
CDR3: CASSPGVSQPQHF

V: TRBV2
size: many
D: NA
J: TRBJ1-5
DNA: TGTGCCAGCAGGACCGGACAGTTAAGCAATCAGCCCCAGCATTTT
CDR3: CASRTGQLSNQPQHF

V: TRBV3-1
size: few
D: NA
J: TRBJ2-1
DNA: TGTGCCAGCAGCCAAGACCCCGCGGAGGTTAGCTCCTACAATGAGCAGTTCTTC
CDR3: CASSQDPAEVSSYNEQFF

V: TRBV5-1
size: NA
D: NA
J: TRBJ2-1
DNA: TGCGCCAGCAGCATGCTATTACGCGGTACCAGCTCCTACAATGAGCAGTTCTTC
CDR3: CASSMLLRGTSSYNEQFF

V: TRBV27
size: many
D: NA
J: TRBJ2-1
DNA: TGTGCCAGCAGTAAACCGGGACTCCCCTCGTATGAGCAGTTCTTC
CDR3: CASSKPGLPSYEQFF

V: TRBV7-3
size: many
D: NA
J: TRBJ2-7
DNA: TGTGCCAGCAGCCCCGGGACCGGAACCTACGAGCAGTACTTC
CDR3: CASSPGTGTYEQYF

V: TRBV29-1
size: NA
D: NA
J: TRBJ1-5
DNA: TGCAGCGTTGAAGATAAGCGGGACACTGGTTGGGGCAATCAGCCCCAGCATTTT
CDR3: CSVEDKRDTGWGNQPQHF

V: TRBV24-1
size: many
D: NA
J: TRBJ2-1
DNA: TGTGCCACCAGTGGGATAGGGCGGAGCGAGCAGTTCTTC
CDR3: CATSGIGRSEQFF

V: TRBV29-1
size: NA
D: TRBD1
J: TRBJ1-1
DNA: TGCAGCGGGGACAGGGTGAACACTGAAGCTTTCTTT
CDR3: CSGDRVNTEAFF

V: TRBV7-8
size: many
D: TRBD1
J: TRBJ2-1
DNA: TGTGCCAGCAGCTTAGCCAACTGGGTGTTGCGAAGACAGGGCCACAATGAGCAGTTCTTC
CDR3: CASSLANWVLRRQGHNEQFF

V: TRBV5-4
size: many
D: NA
J: TRBJ2-2
DNA: TGTGCCAGCAGGGGGATAAACACCGGGGAGCTGTTTTTT
CDR3: CASRGINTGELFF

V: TRBV9
size: many
D: TRBD1
J: TRBJ2-1
DNA: TGTGCCAGCAGCGTAGAGGGACAGGGAATCAATGAGCAGTTCTTC
CDR3: CASSVEGQGINEQFF

V: TRBV10-3
size: many
D: NA
J: TRBJ2-7
DNA: TGTGCCATCAGTGAGTCGGCAGCCTACGAGCAGTACTTC
CDR3: CAISESAAYEQYF

V: TRBV5-1
size: few
D: NA
J: TRBJ2-5
DNA: TGCGCCAGCAGCTACGGTCAAGAGACCCAGTACTTC
CDR3: CASSYGQETQYF

V: TRBV7-2
size: once
D: TRBD1
J: TRBJ1-1
DNA: TGTGCCAGCAGCTTAGCAGGGACAGTGACGAACACTGAAGCTTTCTTT
CDR3: CASSLAGTVTNTEAFF

V: TRBV2
size: NA
D: NA
J: TRBJ1-4
DNA: TGTGCCAGCAGTGTCGGGGCGAGGGAAAAACTGTTTTTT
CDR3: CASSVGAREKLFF

V: TRBV27
size: NA
D: NA
J: TRBJ2-3
DNA: TGTGCCAGCAGCCCCCTAAAAGGACGGGGATCTAGAGATACGCAGTATTTT
CDR3: CASSPLKGRGSRDTQYF

V: TRBV12-3/TRBV12-4
size: NA
D: NA
J: TRBJ1-3
DNA: TGTGCCAGCAGTTTTGAGGGGCCCCACTCTGGAAACACCATATATTTT
CDR3: CASSFEGPHSGNTIYF

V: TRBV7-3
size: many
D: NA
J: TRBJ2-5
DNA: TGTGCCAGCAGCTTAACGGCAGGGAAATTAGCAGAGACCCAGTACTTC
CDR3: CASSLTAGKLAETQYF

V: TRBV4-2
size: few
D: TRBD1
J: TRBJ1-4
DNA: TGTGCCAGCAGCCAAGCCGTGACAGGGCGGAATGAAAAACTGTTTTTT
CDR3: CASSQAVTGRNEKLFF

V: TRBV28
size: many
D: TRBD2
J: TRBJ2-7
DNA: TGTGCCAGCAGTTTATCGCTAGCGGAGATCTACGAGCAGTACTTC
CDR3: CASSLSLAEIYEQYF

V: TRBV2
size: few
D: NA
J: TRBJ1-1
DNA: TGTGCCAGCAGCGAACAGGGAGCGAACACTGAAGCTTTCTTT
CDR3: CASSEQGANTEAFF

V: TRBV4-2
size: NA
D: NA
J: TRBJ2-7
DNA: TGTGCCAGCAGCCAAGATCGATCCCAACGGGGAGAGCAGTACTTC
CDR3: CASSQDRSQRGEQYF

V: TRBV28
size: many
D: TRBD2
J: TRBJ2-6
DNA: TGTGCCAGCAGTGAACTAGCGGGGGGATTCTCTGGGGCCAACGTCCTGACTTTC
CDR3: CASSELAGGFSGANVLTF

V: TRBV6-2/TRBV6-3
size: few
D: NA
J: TRBJ1-1
DNA: TGTGCCAGCAGACTCCGGGGGCACACTGAAGCTTTCTTT
CDR3: CASRLRGHTEAFF

V: TRBV20-1
size: NA
D: NA
J: TRBJ1-5
DNA: TGCAGTGCCAACCCCGGGGGTTCCCTTAGCAATCAGCCCCAGCATTTT
CDR3: CSANPGGSLSNQPQHF

V: TRBV4-2
size: few
D: NA
J: TRBJ2-7
DNA: TGTGCCAGTTCCCAGGCCAGGACAGACACCTACGAGCAGTACTTC
CDR3: CASSQARTDTYEQYF

V: TRBV10-3
size: many
D: NA
J: TRBJ1-2
DNA: TGTGCCATCAGTGACTTTCAGGGCTACACCTTC
CDR3: CAISDFQGYTF